This TCR beta chain comes out of a study of identical twins. TCRdb re-analysed the 5' RACE reads in MiXCR, keeping a single row per CDR3 protein. The top ten clones hold 13% of a sample with fewer than 900,000 distinct CDR3 sequences, about 20% of them seen once. This CDR3 comprises 16 residues. After removal of 3 bases from V and 5 bases from J, the junction contained 6 bases not matched to a gene. The germline V gene has CDR1 SGHRS and CDR2 YFSETQ. This clonotype was seen a few times. These data also featured in a second study, about T cells expressing NK-cell markers.

The rearrangement joins TRBV5-1 to TRBJ2-4; 12 nucleotides line up with TRBD2. Sequencing used PBMCs. The sequence derives from a young woman in good health. CDR3 coding DNA: TGCGCCAGCAGCTCTCTAGCGGGAGGGACCCAAAACATTCAGTACTTC. Translation: CASSSLAGGTQNIQYF.